This TCR beta chain was identified in a study of post-analysis software for immune sequencing data. In the study overall: Relapsing-remitting, secondary progressive and progressive-relapsing forms made up the multiple sclerosis disease courses. Regarding the study as a whole: People with multiple sclerosis had a significantly lower normalized Chao1 diversity than controls did. F measure showed strong co-clustering of same-batch samples.

This clonotype was counted only a few times. The antigen is undetermined. The TCR beta cDNA libraries contained unique molecular identifiers. A single record per CDR3 protein comes from TCRdb applying MiXCR to the PCR reads. Altogether some 370,000 distinct CDR3 sequences are present, about a third being singletons, with the ten largest covering over 10%. The source material was blood. The sequence was obtained from a girl aged 10-17 years with multiple sclerosis.

The CDR3, as DNA: TGTGCCAGCAGCTTAGTGGGGGTAAGGTCCTACGAGCAGTACTTC. It yields the protein CASSLVGVRSYEQYF. The rearrangement uses TRBV7-9 and TRBJ2-7, with D tentatively TRBD1 or TRBD2 (5 bases each). This CDR3 contains 15 residues. Germline V gives CDR1 SEHNR, CDR2 FQNEAQ (reference sequence). V lost 1 base to trimming and J lost 1 base, with 11 bases between them.